The subject of this entry is one T cell receptor (beta chain). Its antigen is not identified. The table came from immunoSEQ multiplex PCR; TCRdb's copy has only in-frame clones and leaves some out. The repertoire consists of about 190,000 clones, with approximately 92% occurring once and the leading ten covering 1% to 1.5%. The record originates from a study of T cell responses to AZD1222 COVID-19 vaccine. Study conclusions and caveats: White British people made up most donors, females outnumbered males, and clonal diversity was possibly underestimated. Among those given AZD1222, only 6 or 7 were seropositive at baseline.

This clonotype was sampled from an adult in good health. This sample comprised peripheral blood, obtained on day 0 of AZD1222 vaccination.

The CDR3 nucleotides are TGTGCCATCAGTGATCCCGGACAGGGGAGTTACGAGCAGTACTTC. It specifies CAISDPGQGSYEQYF. V usage is TRBV10-3 and J usage is TRBJ2-7, with 9 bases that match TRBD1. Per germline, CDR1 ENHRY and CDR2 SYGVKD. The V segment lost 3 bases and the J segment 4 bases; nucleotides outside the gene matches: 7. The CDR3 length is 15 residues.